This T cell receptor beta chain was obtained from a study of blood T cells in healthy people across ages. Through a sample-barcoded 5' primer and a J-beta primer mix, a second PCR was run for roughly 7 to 12 cycles. Using its own MiXCR run on the 5' RACE reads, TCRdb lists one record per CDR3 protein. This repertoire shows 350,000 to 450,000 distinct CDR3 sequences, over 45% found once; its top ten account for approximately 51%. The length of the CDR3 is 14 residues. CDR1 SGHVS and CDR2 FQNEAQ come from the germline V gene. The V and J ends lost 1 base and 5 bases, in that order; junction bases with no gene match: 3. Overall study results and limits: Across the age range, TCR beta diversity per million T cells fell in a roughly linear way.

A few counts support this clonotype. As yet, its antigen is unknown. This chain joins TRBV7-8 and TRBJ2-7, with TRBD2 identical over 9 bases. The sequence came from a man in his sixties in good health. The sample comprised blood. DNA for the CDR3: TGTGCCAGCAGCTTAGGGGTAGCGGGAGACGAGCAGTACTTC. Translated: CASSLGVAGDEQYF.